This T cell receptor beta chain was documented in a study of cytomegalovirus exposure and HLA in healthy donors. Study context: The Caucasian-associated ancestry cluster held roughly 80% of 300 to 500 genotyped donors. Study-wide points: In a later analysis, TCR association rates varied by HLA locus: DRB1 most, HLA-C fewest. TCR beta V- and J-gene trimming was later associated with a missense DCLRE1C variant.

With 60 Vbeta and 13 Jbeta primers, the PCR was carried out. Method: immunoSEQ multiplex PCR; TCRdb's copy keeps in-frame clones and lacks some. This sample yields 200,000 to 250,000 clones, of which roughly 80% are seen a single time; 2.9% belongs to the top ten. About this clone: Its antigen is unidentified.

Healthy bone marrow donors made up the cohort. Germline assignment: CDR1 SGHAT and CDR2 FQNNGV. Trimming stripped 0 bases from V and 2 bases from J, with 11 bases between. This CDR3 contains 16 residues. The V gene is TRBV11-2, the J gene TRBJ1-3; TRBD1 is a possible D gene (6 bases). Material: PBMCs. The origin of this receptor is a man aged 25-45 years in good health and CMV-seronegative. The CDR3 loop is CASSLDPRDTGNTIYF. DNA of the CDR3: TGTGCCAGCAGCTTAGATCCCAGGGACACTGGAAACACCATATATTTT.